The text below deals with one T cell receptor (beta chain). Its antigen is still unknown. This specimen comes from a study of cytomegalovirus exposure and HLA in healthy donors. There are 13 residues in the CDR3. The ends lost 3 bases at V and 4 bases at J; junction bases unmatched: 4. Germline V lookup: CDR1 GTSNPN, CDR2 SVGIG (reference sequence). The study, taken as a whole, reports: Previously analyzed data showed that most TCR beta V segments were productive at a frequency of about 87% or about 30%.

The primer mix had 60 Vbeta and 13 Jbeta primers. Sequenced by immunoSEQ multiplex PCR; TCRdb stores in-frame clones only, minus some. Among 150,000 or so clones listed, 75% were seen once. Healthy bone marrow donors made up the donors. The J gene is TRBJ1-2, the V gene TRBV30; 8 bases fit TRBD1. Sequencing was done on a sample of PBMCs. The source of this sequence is a female donor in good health and CMV-seronegative. The CDR3 coding sequence is TGTGCCTGGAGGGCAGGGGGCGTCTATGGCTACACCTTC. It codes for CAWRAGGVYGYTF.